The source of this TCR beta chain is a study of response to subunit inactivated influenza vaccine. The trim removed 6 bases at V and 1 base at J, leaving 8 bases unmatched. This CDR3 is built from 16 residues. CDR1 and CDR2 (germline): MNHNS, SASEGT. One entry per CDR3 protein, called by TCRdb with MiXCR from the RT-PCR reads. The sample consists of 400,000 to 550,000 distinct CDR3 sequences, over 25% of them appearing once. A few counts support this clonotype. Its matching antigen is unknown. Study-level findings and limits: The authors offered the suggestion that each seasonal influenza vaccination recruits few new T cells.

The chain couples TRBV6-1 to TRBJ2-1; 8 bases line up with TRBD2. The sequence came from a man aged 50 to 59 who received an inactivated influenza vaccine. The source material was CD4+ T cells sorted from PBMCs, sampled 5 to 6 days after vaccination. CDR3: CASRSPAGGSYNEQFF. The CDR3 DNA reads TGTGCCAGCAGGTCCCCTGCGGGGGGTTCCTACAATGAGCAGTTCTTC.